A single sample is the source of the 17 T cell receptor beta chains below, sequenced in a study of cytomegalovirus exposure and HLA in healthy donors. This PCR relied on a set of 60 Vbeta primers and 13 Jbeta primers. Produced via immunoSEQ multiplex PCR; TCRdb's table is partial and in-frame only. The sample has 150,000 to 200,000 clones, approximately 86% seen once. The sample taken for sequencing was PBMCs. The receptors here all came from a woman in her late teens or twenties in good health and CMV-seronegative.

The rearrangement joins TRBV7-6 to TRBJ1-2; the D gene is possibly TRBD1 (5 bases). CDR3 length: 14 residues. V gave up 5 bases and J gave up 7 bases, with 17 bases separating them. Germline V gene sequence: CDR1 SGHVS, CDR2 FNYEAQ. Written as DNA, the CDR3 is TGTGCCAGCAGCCCCGCTGGGCAGGGTGGTGGCTACACCTTC. Translation gives CASSPAGQGGGYTF.

The chain joins TRBV21-1 to TRBJ2-1; the table's D call, TRBD1, was not checked against the DNA. TRBV21-1 is given as a pseudogene. The CDR3 has 16 amino acids. In DNA form, the CDR3 reads TGTGCCAGCAGCAAAGGACAGGGGCGCTCCTACAATGAGCAGTTCTTC. Its protein is CASSKGQGRSYNEQFF.

The chain combines TRBV29-1 with TRBJ2-7; D gene uncertain. The CDR3 sequence is 11 residues long. With 4 bases removed from V and 4 bases from J, the gap between germline ends came to 8 bases. Per germline, CDR1 SQVTM and CDR2 ANQGSEA. The CDR3 loop reads CSVGPEYEQYF. The CDR3 nucleotides are TGCAGCGTTGGCCCGGAGTACGAGCAGTACTTC.

V gene TRBV9 combines with J gene TRBJ2-6; 7 nucleotides agree with TRBD1. V dropped 3 bases and J dropped 1; count of bases not matched to a gene: 13. CDR1 is SGDLS, CDR2 YYNGEE, per germline. This CDR3 region has 19 residues. The CDR3 region has the DNA TGTGCCAGCAGCGGCGTGGGGACAGTCTTCTCATCTGGGGCCAACGTCCTGACTTTC. Translated: CASSGVGTVFSSGANVLTF.

Points on this clone: Compared with germline, one end of the junction differs, possibly owing to a read error. The sample contains more than one DNA sequence encoding this CDR3. This chain joins TRBV4-3 and TRBJ1-5; 7 bases map to TRBD1. CDR3 length: 15 residues. Per the germline V gene, CDR1 is LGHNA and CDR2 is YSLEER. CDR3 residues: CASSQDRQGLLPQHF. The CDR3 nucleotides are TGCGCCAGTAGCCAAGATAGACAGGGCCTACTGCCCCAGCATTTT.

V usage is TRBV29-1 and J usage is TRBJ1-1; tentatively, D is TRBD1 (6 bases). The V end was cut by 7 bases, the J end by 1 base, with 10 bases between. Germline V gene sequence: CDR1 SQVTM, CDR2 ANQGSEA. This CDR3 is 12 amino acids long. In DNA, the CDR3 is TGCAGCGCCCAACAGGGGAACACTGAAGCTTTCTTT. It encodes CSAQQGNTEAFF.

This clone was detected only once. This chain links TRBV29-1 with TRBJ2-3; TRBD2 matches at 11 bases. The germline V gene encodes CDR1 SQVTM and CDR2 ANQGSEA. CDR3 length equals 16 residues. With 6 bases clipped from V and 1 base from J, the junction kept 9 bases outside the gene matches. CDR3 amino acids: CSVYRLAGGRTDTQYF. CDR3 sequence (DNA): TGCAGCGTCTACCGGCTAGCGGGAGGACGCACAGATACGCAGTATTTT.

V and J are TRBV30 and TRBJ2-3; 8 bases align to TRBD2. V shed 3 bases, J shed 5 bases, and the junction held 1 base outside the gene matches. The CDR3 has 12 residues. The germline CDR1 and CDR2 sequences are GTSNPN and SVGIG (reference sequence). The CDR3 protein is CAWSGGGDTQYF. Written as DNA, the CDR3 is TGTGCCTGGAGCGGGGGGGGAGATACGCAGTATTTT. The whole variable domain, filled in from reference TRBV30 and TRBJ2-3, reads SQTIHQWPATLVQPVGSPLSLECTVEGTSNPNLYWYRQAAGRGLQLLFYSVGIGQISSEVPQNLSASRPQDRQFILSSKKLLLSDSGFYLCAWSGGGDTQYFGPGTRLTVL.

The rearrangement uses TRBV10-3 and TRBJ2-1; D might be TRBD1 (6 bases). The V end was cut by 6 bases, the J end by 0 bases, with 12 bases between. CDR3 length equals 15 residues. From germline, CDR1 is ENHRY and CDR2 SYGVKD. CDR3 sequence: CAISLQGGSYNEQFF. In DNA form, the CDR3 reads TGTGCCATCAGCTTACAGGGCGGCTCCTACAATGAGCAGTTCTTC.

The chain links TRBV5-1 to TRBJ1-6; 7 bases are shared with TRBD1. The CDR3 has 19 residues. Germline trimming cut 0 bases from V and 2 bases from J; bases unmatched to any gene: 11. The V gene's germline CDR1 is SGHRS and CDR2 YFSETQ. CDR3 residues: CASSLDPTRGQPYNSPLHF. In DNA, the CDR3 is TGCGCCAGCAGCTTGGATCCTACTCGGGGACAGCCCTATAATTCACCCCTCCACTTT. Full variable domain (outside the CDR3, taken from reference TRBV5-1 and TRBJ1-6): KAGVTQTPRYLIKTRGQQVTLSCSPISGHRSVSWYQQTPGQGLQFLFEYFSETQRNKGNFPGRFSGRQFSNSRSEMNVSTLELGDSALYLCASSLDPTRGQPYNSPLHFGNGTRLTVT.

This chain joins TRBV5-1 and TRBJ2-5, with TRBD2 identical over 8 bases. The CDR3 length is 16 residues. The germline CDR1 and CDR2 sequences are SGHRS and YFSETQ. Losses at the gene ends were 0 bases for V and 5 bases for J; bases not matched to a gene: 9. The CDR3 region is CASSLVTSGGGETQYF. CDR3 DNA sequence: TGCGCCAGCAGCTTGGTAACTAGCGGAGGGGGGGAGACCCAGTACTTC.

The rearrangement links TRBV5-4 to TRBJ2-1; 7 positions agree with TRBD2. Germline-derived CDR1 and CDR2 are SGHNT and YYREEE (reference sequence). There are 16 residues in the CDR3. V was clipped by 4 bases and J by 8 bases; unmatched bases: 15. In DNA form, the CDR3 reads TGTGCCAGCAGCCAGCCGCGGGAGCTCCTTAGCGATGAGCAGTTCTTC. Encoded protein: CASSQPRELLSDEQFF.

CDR3 amino acids: CASSFPGQAPEAFF. DNA for the CDR3: TGTGCCAGCAGCTTCCCTGGACAGGCTCCAGAAGCTTTCTTT. The V and J genes are TRBV28 and TRBJ1-1; 7 nucleotides agree with TRBD1. Trimming cost V 6 bases and J 8 bases; bases outside gene matches: 12. The CDR3 covers 14 residues. Germline values: CDR1 MDHEN, CDR2 SYDVKM.

This chain uses TRBV27 with TRBJ2-7; a possible D gene is TRBD1 (5 bases). This CDR3 contains 13 residues. The V gene lost 7 bases and the J gene lost 1 base, with 11 bases spanning the gap. The germline gives CDR1 MNHEY, CDR2 SMNVEV (reference sequence). The CDR3 protein is CASTSDSSYEQYF. The CDR3 bases are TGTGCCAGCACTTCCGACAGTTCCTACGAGCAGTACTTC.

J is TRBJ2-1 and V is TRBV2; TRBD2 might be the D (5 bases). The V gene lost 6 bases and the J gene lost 5 bases, with 8 bases spanning the gap. Looked up from germline, CDR1 is SNHLY and CDR2 is FYNNEI. The CDR3 is made up of 12 amino acids. The CDR3 reads CASSVTNNEQFF. The CDR3 nucleotides read TGTGCCAGCAGCGTGACTAACAATGAGCAGTTCTTC.

The genes are TRBV4-1 and TRBJ2-7; 8 bases fit TRBD2. This CDR3 has 14 residues. CDR1 is MGHRA and CDR2 is YSYEKL in the germline V gene. Trimming took 4 bases from V and 3 from J; bases not matched to a gene: 5. CDR3 protein: CASSPGLAGYEQYF. The CDR3 DNA follows: TGCGCCAGCAGCCCCGGACTAGCAGGCTACGAGCAGTACTTC.

V usage is TRBV4-2 and J usage is TRBJ2-3; TRBD2 matches 8 bases. CDR3 length equals 17 residues. The V gene's germline CDR1 is LGHNA and CDR2 YNFKEQ. Trimming took 0 bases from V and 2 from J; bases not matched to a gene: 7. CDR3 nucleotide sequence: TGTGCCAGCAGCCAAGATGGGCGGGGGGTCCCCACAGATACGCAGTATTTT. Translating gives CASSQDGRGVPTDTQYF.